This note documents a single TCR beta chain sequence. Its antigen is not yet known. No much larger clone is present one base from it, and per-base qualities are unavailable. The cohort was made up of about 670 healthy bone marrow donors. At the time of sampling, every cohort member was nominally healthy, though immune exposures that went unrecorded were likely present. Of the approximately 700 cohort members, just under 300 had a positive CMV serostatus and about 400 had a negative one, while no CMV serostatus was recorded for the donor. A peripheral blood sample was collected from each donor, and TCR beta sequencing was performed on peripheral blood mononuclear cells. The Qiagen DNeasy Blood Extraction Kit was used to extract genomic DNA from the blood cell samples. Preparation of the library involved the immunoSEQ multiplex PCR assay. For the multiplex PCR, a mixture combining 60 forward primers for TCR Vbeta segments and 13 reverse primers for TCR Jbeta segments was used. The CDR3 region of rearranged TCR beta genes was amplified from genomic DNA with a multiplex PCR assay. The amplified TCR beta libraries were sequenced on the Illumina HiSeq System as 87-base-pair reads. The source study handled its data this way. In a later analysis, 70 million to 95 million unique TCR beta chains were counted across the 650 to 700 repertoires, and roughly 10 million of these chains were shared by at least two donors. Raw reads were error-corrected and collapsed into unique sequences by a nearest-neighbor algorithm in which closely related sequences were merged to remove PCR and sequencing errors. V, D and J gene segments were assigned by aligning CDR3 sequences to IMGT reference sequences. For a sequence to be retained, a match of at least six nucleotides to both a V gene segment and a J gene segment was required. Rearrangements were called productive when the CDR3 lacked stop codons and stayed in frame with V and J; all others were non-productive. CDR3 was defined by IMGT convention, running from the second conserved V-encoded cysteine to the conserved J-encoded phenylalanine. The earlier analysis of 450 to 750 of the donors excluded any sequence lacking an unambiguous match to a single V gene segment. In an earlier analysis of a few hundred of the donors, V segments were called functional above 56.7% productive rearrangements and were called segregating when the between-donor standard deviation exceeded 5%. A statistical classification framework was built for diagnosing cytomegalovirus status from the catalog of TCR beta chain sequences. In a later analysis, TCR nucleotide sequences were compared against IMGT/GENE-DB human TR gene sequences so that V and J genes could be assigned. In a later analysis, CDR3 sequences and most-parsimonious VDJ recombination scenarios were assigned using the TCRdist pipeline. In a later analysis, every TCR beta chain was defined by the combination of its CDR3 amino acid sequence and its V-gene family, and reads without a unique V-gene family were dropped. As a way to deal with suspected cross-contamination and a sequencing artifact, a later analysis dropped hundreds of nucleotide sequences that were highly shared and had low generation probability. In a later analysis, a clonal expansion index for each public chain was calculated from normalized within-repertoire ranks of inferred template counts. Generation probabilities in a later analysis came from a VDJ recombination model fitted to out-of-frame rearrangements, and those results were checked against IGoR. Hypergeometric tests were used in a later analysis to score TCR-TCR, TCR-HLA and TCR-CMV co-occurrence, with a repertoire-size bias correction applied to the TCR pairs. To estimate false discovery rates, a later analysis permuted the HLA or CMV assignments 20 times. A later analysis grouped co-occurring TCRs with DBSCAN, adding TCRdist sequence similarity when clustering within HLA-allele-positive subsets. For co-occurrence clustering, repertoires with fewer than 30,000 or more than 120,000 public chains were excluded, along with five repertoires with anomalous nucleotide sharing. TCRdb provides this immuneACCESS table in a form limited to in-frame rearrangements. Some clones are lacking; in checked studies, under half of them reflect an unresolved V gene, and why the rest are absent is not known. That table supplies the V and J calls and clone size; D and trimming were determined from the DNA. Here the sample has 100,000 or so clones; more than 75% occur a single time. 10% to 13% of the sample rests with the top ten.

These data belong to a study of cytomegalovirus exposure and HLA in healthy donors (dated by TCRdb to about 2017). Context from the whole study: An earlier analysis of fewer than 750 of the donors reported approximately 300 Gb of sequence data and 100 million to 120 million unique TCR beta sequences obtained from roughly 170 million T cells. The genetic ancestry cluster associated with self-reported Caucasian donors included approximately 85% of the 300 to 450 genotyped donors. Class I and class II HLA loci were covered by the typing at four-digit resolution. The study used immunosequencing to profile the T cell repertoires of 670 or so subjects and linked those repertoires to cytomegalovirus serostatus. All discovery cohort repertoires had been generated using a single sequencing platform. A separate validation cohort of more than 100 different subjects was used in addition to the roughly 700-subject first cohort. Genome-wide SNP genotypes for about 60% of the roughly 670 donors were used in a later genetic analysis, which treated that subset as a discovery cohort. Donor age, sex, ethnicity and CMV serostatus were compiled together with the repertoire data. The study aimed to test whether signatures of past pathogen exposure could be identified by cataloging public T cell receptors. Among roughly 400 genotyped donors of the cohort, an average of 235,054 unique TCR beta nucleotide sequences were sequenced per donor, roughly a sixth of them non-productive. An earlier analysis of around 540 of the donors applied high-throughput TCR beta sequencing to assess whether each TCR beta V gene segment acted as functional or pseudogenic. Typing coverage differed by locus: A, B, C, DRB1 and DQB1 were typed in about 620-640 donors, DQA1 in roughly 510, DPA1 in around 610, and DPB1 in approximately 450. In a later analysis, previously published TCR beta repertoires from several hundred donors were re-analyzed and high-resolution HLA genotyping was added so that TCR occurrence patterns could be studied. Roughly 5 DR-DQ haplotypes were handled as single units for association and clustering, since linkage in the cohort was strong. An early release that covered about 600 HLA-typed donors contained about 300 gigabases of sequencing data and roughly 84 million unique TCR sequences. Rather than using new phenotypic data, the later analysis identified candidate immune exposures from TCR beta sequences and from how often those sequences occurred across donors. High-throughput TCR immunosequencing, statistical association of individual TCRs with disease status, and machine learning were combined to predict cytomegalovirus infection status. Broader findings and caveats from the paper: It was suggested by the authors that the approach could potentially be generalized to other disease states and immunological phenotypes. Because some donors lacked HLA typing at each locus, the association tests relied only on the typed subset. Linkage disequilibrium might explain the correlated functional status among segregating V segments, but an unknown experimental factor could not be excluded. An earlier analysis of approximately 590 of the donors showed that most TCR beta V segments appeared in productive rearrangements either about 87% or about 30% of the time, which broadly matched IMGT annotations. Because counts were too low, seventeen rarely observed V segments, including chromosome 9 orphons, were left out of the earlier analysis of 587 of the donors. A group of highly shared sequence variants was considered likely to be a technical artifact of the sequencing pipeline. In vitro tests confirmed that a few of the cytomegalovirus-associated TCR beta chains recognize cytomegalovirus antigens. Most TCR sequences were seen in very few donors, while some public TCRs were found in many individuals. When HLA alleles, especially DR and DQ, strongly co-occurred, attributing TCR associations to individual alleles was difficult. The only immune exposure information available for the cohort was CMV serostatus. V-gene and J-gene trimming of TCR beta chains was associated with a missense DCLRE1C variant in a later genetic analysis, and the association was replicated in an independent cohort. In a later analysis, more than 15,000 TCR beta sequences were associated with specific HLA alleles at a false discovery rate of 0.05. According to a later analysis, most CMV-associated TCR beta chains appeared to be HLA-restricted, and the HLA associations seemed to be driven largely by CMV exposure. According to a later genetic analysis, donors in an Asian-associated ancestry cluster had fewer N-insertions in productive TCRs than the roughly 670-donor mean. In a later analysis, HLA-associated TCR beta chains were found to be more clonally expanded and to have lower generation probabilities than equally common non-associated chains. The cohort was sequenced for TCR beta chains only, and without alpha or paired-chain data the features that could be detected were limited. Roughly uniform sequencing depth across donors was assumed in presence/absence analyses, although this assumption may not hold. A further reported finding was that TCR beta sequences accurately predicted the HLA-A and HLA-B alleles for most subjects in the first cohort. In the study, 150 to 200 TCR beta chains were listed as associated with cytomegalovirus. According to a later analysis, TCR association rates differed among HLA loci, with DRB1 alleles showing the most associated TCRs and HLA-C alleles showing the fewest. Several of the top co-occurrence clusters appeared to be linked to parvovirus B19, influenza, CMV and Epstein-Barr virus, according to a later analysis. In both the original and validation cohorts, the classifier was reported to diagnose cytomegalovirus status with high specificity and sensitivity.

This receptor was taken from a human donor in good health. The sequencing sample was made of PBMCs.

The nucleotide sequence reads as follows: TGTGCCAGCCGACAGGGAAACCTTAACACTGAAGCTTTCTTT. Translation gives CASRQGNLNTEAFF. The rearrangement combines TRBV27 with TRBJ1-1, with 7 junctional bases fitting TRBD1. From a lookup of the germline V gene (reference sequence), CDR1 and CDR2 are MNHEY and SMNVEV. Including the terminal cysteine and phenylalanine, the CDR3 comprises 14 residues. Kept here is only the CDR3 DNA, which spans 42 bases and is read in frame from base 1. For this chain, trimming is 8 bases at the V end and 2 bases at the J end, and the number of junction bases without a gene match is 8.